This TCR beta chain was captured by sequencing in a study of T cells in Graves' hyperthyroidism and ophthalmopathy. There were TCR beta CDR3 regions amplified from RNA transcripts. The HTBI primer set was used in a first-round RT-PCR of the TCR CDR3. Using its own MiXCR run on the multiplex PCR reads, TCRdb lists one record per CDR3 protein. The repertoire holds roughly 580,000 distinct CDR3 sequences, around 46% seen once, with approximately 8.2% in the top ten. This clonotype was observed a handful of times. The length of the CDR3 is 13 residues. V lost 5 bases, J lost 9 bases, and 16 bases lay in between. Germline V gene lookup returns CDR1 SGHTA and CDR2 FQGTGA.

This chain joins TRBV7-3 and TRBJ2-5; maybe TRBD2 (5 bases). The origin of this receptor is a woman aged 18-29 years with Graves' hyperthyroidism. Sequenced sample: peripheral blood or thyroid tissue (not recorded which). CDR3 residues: CASSQTPARAQYF. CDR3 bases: TGTGCCAGCAGCCAGACCCCCGCGAGGGCCCAGTACTTC.